Listed below are T cell receptor beta chains from one sample, sequenced in a study of blood T cell repertoires in COVID-19. Only in-frame clones appear in the TCRdb table, and some are missing; sequencing was by immunoSEQ multiplex PCR. Of 130,000 or so clones listed, approximately 85% are singletons. The sample consisted of peripheral blood. The receptors originated from a human donor in a cohort sampled during active COVID-19. Each CDR3 is given with its conserved first and last residue. The D gene is left open where the match is weak. Expanded clones get a size class; other rows say once, few or many, or leave the size out.

J gene | V gene | D gene | clone size | CDR3 DNA | CDR3 protein
TRBJ1-3 | TRBV5-5 | . | . | TGTGCCAGCAGCCACGCCACAGGGAGCTCTGGAAACACCATATATTTT | CASSHATGSSGNTIYF
TRBJ1-1 | TRBV7-9 | TRBD1 | few | TGTGCCAGCAGCGCGGGACAGGGGTACACTGAAGCTTTCTTT | CASSAGQGYTEAFF
TRBJ2-3 | TRBV20-1 | TRBD2 | . | TGCAGTGCTGCGGGGGTAGATACGCAGTATTTT | CSAAGVDTQYF
TRBJ1-1 | TRBV6-5 | TRBD1 | . | TGTGCCGGGTCCAGGGGGCTGCGCACTGAAGCTTTCTTT | CAGSRGLRTEAFF
TRBJ2-3 | TRBV7-2 | TRBD1 | . | TGTGCCAGCAGCTCCGGACAGGGGGGCCCCACAGATACGCAGTATTTT | CASSSGQGGPTDTQYF
TRBJ2-5 | TRBV6-2/TRBV6-3 | . | . | TGTGCCAGCAGTTACTCCTCAACTCCGGAAGAGACCCAGTACTTC | CASSYSSTPEETQYF
TRBJ1-4 | TRBV12-5 | . | . | TGTGCTAGTGGCCCCCCGACAGGCGAACTGTTTTTT | CASGPPTGELFF
TRBJ1-6 | TRBV9 | TRBD1 | once | TGTGCCAGCAGCCCCCAGGGGGGCGGTAATTCACCCCTCCACTTT | CASSPQGGGNSPLHF
TRBJ1-5 | TRBV6-2/TRBV6-3 | TRBD1 | . | TGTGCCAGCAGCCCGACGACCGGGACAGGGAGCAATCAGCCCCAGCATTTT | CASSPTTGTGSNQPQHF
TRBJ2-5 | TRBV7-7 | TRBD2 | . | TGTGCTAGCAGCTTAGAGGGAGGACTAGGGACCCAGTACTTC | CASSLEGGLGTQYF
TRBJ2-5 | TRBV7-6 | TRBD2 | . | TGTGCCAGCAGCCCCCCCGGGAGACTAGCTAGAACCCAAGAGACCCAGTACTTC | CASSPPGRLARTQETQYF
TRBJ2-5 | TRBV18 | TRBD2 | . | TGTGCCAGCTCACCACCGCGCCAGCGGGAGTACGAGACCCAGTACTTC | CASSPPRQREYETQYF
TRBJ1-2 | TRBV10-3 | TRBD1 | . | TGTGCCATCAGTACGGACAGGCGGGGCGGCTACACCTTC | CAISTDRRGGYTF
TRBJ2-1 | TRBV6-2/TRBV6-3 | TRBD2 | . | TGTGCCAGCAGTTACTCTTCTAGCGGGGGGGGCAGGTGGGTTGAGCAGTTCTTC | CASSYSSSGGGRWVEQFF
TRBJ1-6 | TRBV27 | . | few | TGTGCCAGCAGCGAATACACCAATTCACCCCTCCACTTT | CASSEYTNSPLHF
TRBJ2-3 | TRBV19 | TRBD1 | . | TGTGCCAGTAGTACCGACAGGGTAAATTCGCAGTATTTT | CASSTDRVNSQYF
TRBJ2-3 | TRBV2 | . | . | TGTGCCAGCAGATCTTCGAGAGATACGCAGTATTTT | CASRSSRDTQYF
TRBJ1-1 | TRBV5-6 | TRBD1 | . | TGTGCCAGCAGCATAGTACCGGGACAGGGGATGAACACTGAAGCTTTCTTT | CASSIVPGQGMNTEAFF
TRBJ1-2 | TRBV10-1 | . | . | TGCGCCAGCAGCAAAGGGAAAAGGGGTGGTGGCTACACCTTC | CASSKGKRGGGYTF
TRBJ1-1 | TRBV7-2 | . | . | TGTGCCAGCAGCTTACGGGGGGCCACTGAAGCTTTCTTT | CASSLRGATEAFF
TRBJ2-3 | TRBV6-1 | TRBD1 | . | TGTGCCAGCAGTGAGGGGACAGCGAACACAGATACGCAGTATTTT | CASSEGTANTDTQYF
TRBJ2-5 | TRBV15 | TRBD1 | once | TGTGCCACCAGCAGAGATCGACAGGGTGGGACCCAGTACTTC | CATSRDRQGGTQYF
TRBJ2-3 | TRBV1 | . | . | TGCACCAGCAGCCATTACAATGGGGGCCAGCGGATCACAGATACGCAGTATTTT | CTSSHYNGGQRITDTQYF
TRBJ2-7 | TRBV7-9 | . | . | TGTGCCAGCAGCCCTGGGGAGGTAGGGAACTACGAGCAGTACTTC | CASSPGEVGNYEQYF
TRBJ2-1 | TRBV11-2 | TRBD2 | . | TGTGCCAGCAGCTTTCCGGGACTAGCGTCGGATACTGAGCAGTTCTTC | CASSFPGLASDTEQFF
TRBJ1-5 | TRBV28 | . | . | TGTGCCAGCAGTTTGCGTCCCCAGCCCCAGCATTTT | CASSLRPQPQHF
TRBJ1-1 | TRBV19 | . | . | TGTGCCAGTAGTATTGGGCCGCAGAACACTGAAGCTTTCTTT | CASSIGPQNTEAFF
TRBJ1-2 | TRBV14 | TRBD1 | once | TGTGCCAGCAGCCAGCGAAGGACAGGGACGTATGGCTACACCTTC | CASSQRRTGTYGYTF
TRBJ2-7 | TRBV27 | TRBD2 | . | TGTGCCAGCAGGCTAGCGGGGGCCCCATCCTACGAGCAGTACTTC | CASRLAGAPSYEQYF
TRBJ2-5 | TRBV24-1 | . | . | TGTGCCACCATGGAGGAAACAAGGTGTCAGGAAGAGACCCAGTACTTC | CATMEETRCQEETQYF
TRBJ2-4 | TRBV21-1 | . | . | TGTGCCAGCAGCAAAGTGAGGGAGGCCAAAAACATTCAGTACTTC | CASSKVREAKNIQYF
TRBJ1-4 | TRBV6-2/TRBV6-3 | . | . | TGTGCCAGCAGTTACTCGTCGTGGCAGGGTGATCTGACTAATGAAAAACTGTTTTTT | CASSYSSWQGDLTNEKLFF
TRBJ1-2 | TRBV13 | TRBD1 | . | TGTGCCAGCAGCCCCAGGGGGCGGCATTGGGGCTACACCTTC | CASSPRGRHWGYTF
TRBJ2-3 | TRBV5-1 | . | . | TGCGCCAGCAGCTCCCGATACGAACTAGTCCAATCAGATACGCAGTATTTT | CASSSRYELVQSDTQYF
TRBJ2-7 | TRBV19 | . | . | TGTGCCAGTAGTATGTCTCGGGGTGGAGAGCAGTACTTC | CASSMSRGGEQYF
TRBJ2-3 | TRBV7-9 | TRBD2 | once | TGTGCCAGCAGCTTAGGGCTAGCGGGTGCAGATACGCAGTATTTT | CASSLGLAGADTQYF
TRBJ2-1 | TRBV5-4 | TRBD2 | . | TGTGCCAGCAGCTTGGCGGGCCTAGCGGGGCGCTCGGGTGAGCAGTTCTTC | CASSLAGLAGRSGEQFF
TRBJ2-7 | TRBV12-3/TRBV12-4 | . | . | TGTGCCAGCAGTCAGAGCGTTTACGAGCAGTACTTC | CASSQSVYEQYF
TRBJ2-2 | TRBV19 | . | . | TGTGCCAGTAGTCCTACGGCGGGGGCCGTGACCGGGGAGCTGTTTTTT | CASSPTAGAVTGELFF
TRBJ2-1 | TRBV4-3 | . | . | TGCGCCAGCAGCCAACCGCGGGACCCAAACTACAATGAGCAGTTCTTC | CASSQPRDPNYNEQFF
TRBJ2-7 | TRBV7-2 | . | . | TGTGCCAGCAGGGCACAGAACTACGAGCAGTACTTC | CASRAQNYEQYF